This T cell receptor beta chain is drawn from a study of blood T cell repertoires in COVID-19. Per the original data handling: For nucleated cells, counts were estimated from reference gene primer amplification. Profiled with immunoSEQ multiplex PCR; TCRdb holds only in-frame clones, not every one. V and J calls plus clone size are reproduced from that table; the DNA served to infer D and trimming. The top ten clones hold around 2.1% of a sample with approximately 260,000 clones, 75% to 90% of them seen once. Germline CDR1 reads LGHDT; CDR2 reads YNNKEL (reference sequence). This CDR3 is 13 amino acids long. V lost 4 bases and J lost 1, with 7 bases in between.

This chain joins TRBV3-1 (or the pseudogene TRBV3-2) and TRBJ1-2, with D tentatively TRBD1 (5 bases). The receptor's source is a man aged 45-65 years with acute or convalescent COVID-19. Sequencing was done on a sample of peripheral blood. CDR3 DNA: TGTGCCAGCAGCCGGACACTTAACTATGGCTACACCTTC. This encodes CASSRTLNYGYTF.